The 2 T cell receptor beta chains in this list originate from one sample, sequenced in a study of T cell responses to AZD1222 COVID-19 vaccine. Assay used: immunoSEQ multiplex PCR; TCRdb lists only in-frame clones, some missing. Of around 100,000 clones in the sample, roughly 85% are singletons; the top ten hold 2% to 3%. The source material was peripheral blood, sampled 28 days after the second AZD1222 dose. These receptor sequences come from an adult who received the AZD1222 COVID-19 vaccine.

The chain recombines TRBV11-3 with TRBJ2-3; TRBD2 aligns across 9 bases. Trimming cost V 1 base and J 6 bases; bases outside gene matches: 5. Looked up from germline, CDR1 is SGHNT and CDR2 is YENEEA. The CDR3 sequence is 15 residues long. The CDR3 here is CASSLAHSGSDTQYF. The CDR3, as DNA: TGTGCCAGCAGCTTAGCTCATAGCGGGAGCGATACGCAGTATTTT. Supplemented by reference TRBV11-3 and TRBJ2-3, the full variable domain reads EAGVVQSPRYKIIEKKQPVAFWCNPISGHNTLYWYLQNLGQGPELLIRYENEEAVDDSQLPKDRFSAERLKGVDSTLKIQPAELGDSAVYLCASSLAHSGSDTQYFGPGTRLTVL.

V and J are TRBV20-1 and TRBJ1-5; D gene uncertain. With 2 bases removed from V and 5 bases from J, the gap between germline ends came to 4 bases. CDR3 length: 11 amino acids. The germline gives CDR1 DFQATT, CDR2 SNEGSKA (reference sequence). This CDR3 reads CSARQDQPQHF. The CDR3 region has the DNA TGCAGTGCTAGACAGGATCAGCCCCAGCATTTT.